This T cell receptor (beta chain) is from a study of shared clonotypes between healthy human individuals. Study details: Contributing individuals were two females and three males aged 18 to 49.

The V gene's germline CDR1 is MNHNS and CDR2 SASEGT. The CDR3 has 16 residues. V was trimmed by 2 bases and J by 0 bases, leaving 12 bases between them. The material for each subset, its genomic DNA, was split evenly across several immunoSEQ plates. Data came from immunoSEQ multiplex PCR; TCRdb stores just in-frame clones and leaves some out. The sample consists of more than 1,200,000 clones, 98% of them appearing once. Healthy HIV-negative adults without recent acute infections or vaccinations served as donors. A CD45RA-negative memory subset and a CD45RA+ naive subset were separated from the CD4+ cells.

This TCR was recovered from a man aged 25-45 years in good health. What was sequenced was naive CD4+ T cells sorted from blood. Subset reported: CD45RA+ positively selected. This rearrangement joins TRBV6-1 to TRBJ2-3, with no clear D. The CDR3 DNA follows: TGTGCCAGCAGTGAAATGGTGGCAGAAAGCACAGATACGCAGTATTTT. Protein: CASSEMVAESTDTQYF.